This record looks at one T cell receptor (beta chain) sequence and its context. This clone was detected ten times or more. The specificity of this receptor is unknown. Base-call qualities are not available, and no considerably larger clone is one nucleotide away. On the day of marrow donation, related bone marrow donors gave peripheral blood samples. Peripheral blood and bone marrow mononuclear cells were isolated by Ficoll-Hypaque density centrifugation and cryopreserved. Genomic DNA was the input for TRB sequencing, which was run either with the immunoSEQ assay at survey resolution or with the hsTCRB kit. The original pipeline was this. The immunoSEQ software was used for initial read processing, and the LymphoSeq R package was used for repertoire analyses. Clonality was computed as 1 minus normalized Shannon entropy, and a Gini coefficient was also calculated for each TRB dataset. To infer phenotypes in unsorted samples, TRB sequences from sorted subsets of the recipient or donor were mapped onto unsorted samples from the same recipient. This immuneACCESS table, as held by TCRdb, lists in-frame sequences with V and J called but not all clones. Of the missing ones, under half trace to an unresolved V gene in checked studies; the others have no known cause. Clone size and V and J calls were adopted from that table, with D and trimming inferred from the DNA. This sample holds about 26,000 clones in total, without any singletons. The ten largest clones represent approximately 1.5% of the sample.

This entry comes from a study of T cells after posttransplantation cyclophosphamide (TCRdb year 2016). For context, the study as a whole: T cell repertoire reconstitution was tracked by TRB sequencing after myeloablative bone marrow transplantation in which posttransplantation cyclophosphamide was used as GVHD prophylaxis. Antigen receptor sequencing was done on samples from some 35 PTCy-treated patients and from around 15 related bone marrow donors of those patients. Blood from all 30 or so PTCy patients with 1-year posttransplant specimens was subjected to TRB sequencing. In 3 patients, up to 3 additional blood samples taken between 2 and 5.2 years after transplant also underwent TRB sequencing, as did pretransplant blood from a handful of patients. TRA and TRB clonality were tightly correlated in several samples, so subsequent TCR analyses focused on TRB only. Public TRB sequences were searched against a database of over 3,600 sequences associated with responses to pathogens, tumor antigens, self-antigens and alloantigens.

For CDR1 and CDR2, the germline V gene (reference sequence) lists SEHNR and FQNEAQ. V is clipped by 1 base and J by 3 bases, and the sequence between their germline boundaries is 10 bases long. CDR3 length: 14 amino acids, cysteine to phenylalanine. Only the CDR3 part of the read is kept: 42 bases, read in frame from the first base. Here is what the overall study found, with its caveats: The TRB repertoires of T cells infiltrating skin or the GI tract showed only limited overlap with the TRB repertoires found in blood. Donor-recipient similarity was low at 1-2 months but rose over the first year, and later blood repertoires were often dominated by donor CD8+ memory clones. Across 45 patients, recipient CMV seropositivity and CMV reactivation were highly associated with TRB clonality; PTCy diversity was similar to CNI/methotrexate controls.

The chain uses TRBV7-9 and TRBJ2-7; a tentative D match to TRBD2 spans 5 bases. The clonotype comes from a man over 45 in good health, CMV-negative, and a related stem cell transplant donor. Source material: PBMCs. Here the CDR3 is given as CASSLGGSLYEQYF. The nucleotide sequence is TGTGCCAGCAGCTTAGGAGGGAGTCTCTACGAGCAGTACTTC.